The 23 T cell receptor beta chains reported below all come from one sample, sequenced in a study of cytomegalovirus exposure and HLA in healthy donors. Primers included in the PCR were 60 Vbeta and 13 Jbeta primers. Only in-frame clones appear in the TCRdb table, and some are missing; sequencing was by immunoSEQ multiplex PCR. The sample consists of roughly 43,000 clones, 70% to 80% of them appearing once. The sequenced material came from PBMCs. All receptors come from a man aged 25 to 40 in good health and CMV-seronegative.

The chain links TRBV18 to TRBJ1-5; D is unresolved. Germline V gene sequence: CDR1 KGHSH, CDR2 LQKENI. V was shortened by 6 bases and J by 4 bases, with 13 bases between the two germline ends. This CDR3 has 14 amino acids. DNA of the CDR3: TGTGCCAGCTCTCTCACTGGGCTTAATCAGCCCCAGCATTTT. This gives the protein CASSLTGLNQPQHF.

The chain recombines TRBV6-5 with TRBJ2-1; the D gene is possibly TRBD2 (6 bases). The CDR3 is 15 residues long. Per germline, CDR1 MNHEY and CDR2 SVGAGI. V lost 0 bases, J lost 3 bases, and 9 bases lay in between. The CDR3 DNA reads TGTGCCAGCAGTTACTCGGCGACTAGCTACAATGAGCAGTTCTTC. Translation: CASSYSATSYNEQFF.

The CDR3 sequence: CASSPRQGDGSGANVLTF. The CDR3 DNA follows: TGTGCCAGCAGTCCACGACAGGGGGATGGATCTGGGGCCAACGTCCTGACTTTC. This sequence joins TRBV25-1 and TRBJ2-6, with 9 bases fitting TRBD1. The trim removed 5 bases at V and 1 base at J, leaving 9 bases unmatched. The CDR3 loop spans 18 amino acids. Germline CDR1 MGHDK, CDR2 SYGVNS.

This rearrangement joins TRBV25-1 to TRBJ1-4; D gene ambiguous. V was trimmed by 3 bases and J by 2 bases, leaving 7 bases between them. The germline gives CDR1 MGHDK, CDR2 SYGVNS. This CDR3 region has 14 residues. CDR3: CASSEKSTNEKLFF. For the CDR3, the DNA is TGTGCCAGCAGTGAGAAGAGTACTAATGAAAAACTGTTTTTT.

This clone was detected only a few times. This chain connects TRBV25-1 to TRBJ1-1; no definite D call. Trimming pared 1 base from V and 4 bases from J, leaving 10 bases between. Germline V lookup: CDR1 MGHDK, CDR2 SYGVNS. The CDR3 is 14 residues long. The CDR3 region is CASSESVSGTEAFF. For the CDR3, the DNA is TGTGCCAGCAGTGAATCGGTCTCGGGCACTGAAGCTTTCTTT.

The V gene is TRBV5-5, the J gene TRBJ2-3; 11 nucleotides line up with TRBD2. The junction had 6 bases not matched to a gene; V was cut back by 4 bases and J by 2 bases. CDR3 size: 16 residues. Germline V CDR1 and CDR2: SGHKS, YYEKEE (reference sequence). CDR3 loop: CASSLGTSGFTDTQYF. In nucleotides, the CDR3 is TGTGCCAGCAGCCTGGGGACTAGCGGATTCACAGATACGCAGTATTTT. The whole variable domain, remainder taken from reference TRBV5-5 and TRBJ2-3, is DAGVTQSPTHLIKTRGQQVTLRCSPISGHKSVSWYQQVLGQGPQFIFQYYEKEERGRGNFPDRFSARQFPNYSSELNVNALLLGDSALYLCASSLGTSGFTDTQYFGPGTRLTVL.

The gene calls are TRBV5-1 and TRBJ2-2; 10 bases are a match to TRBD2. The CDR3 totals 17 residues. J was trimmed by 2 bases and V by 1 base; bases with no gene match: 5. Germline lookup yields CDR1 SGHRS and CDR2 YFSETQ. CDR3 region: CASSLTLAGANTGELFF. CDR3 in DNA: TGCGCCAGCAGCTTGACCCTAGCGGGAGCAAACACCGGGGAGCTGTTTTTT.

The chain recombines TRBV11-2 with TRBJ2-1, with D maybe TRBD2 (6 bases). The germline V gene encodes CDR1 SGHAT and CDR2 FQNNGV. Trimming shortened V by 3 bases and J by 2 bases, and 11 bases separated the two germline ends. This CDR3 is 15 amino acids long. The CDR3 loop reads CASSFIADTYNEQFF. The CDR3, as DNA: TGTGCCAGCAGCTTCATAGCGGACACCTACAATGAGCAGTTCTTC.

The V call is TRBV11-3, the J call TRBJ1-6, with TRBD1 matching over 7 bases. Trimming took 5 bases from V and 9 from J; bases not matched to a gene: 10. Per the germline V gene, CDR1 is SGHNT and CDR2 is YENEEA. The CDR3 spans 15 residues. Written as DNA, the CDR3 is TGTGCCAGCAGCCGGGAAACAGGGGTTCGTTCACCCCTCCACTTT. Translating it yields CASSRETGVRSPLHF.

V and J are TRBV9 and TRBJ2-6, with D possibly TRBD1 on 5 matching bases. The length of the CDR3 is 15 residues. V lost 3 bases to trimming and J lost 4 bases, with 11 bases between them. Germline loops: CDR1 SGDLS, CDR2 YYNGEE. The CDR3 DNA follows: TGTGCCAGCAGCGCAGGGATTTCCGGGGCCAACGTCCTGACTTTC. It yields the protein CASSAGISGANVLTF. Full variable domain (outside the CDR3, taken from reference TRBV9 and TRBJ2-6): DSGVTQTPKHLITATGQRVTLRCSPRSGDLSVYWYQQSLDQGLQFLIQYYNGEERAKGNILERFSAQQFPDLHSELNLSSLELGDSALYFCASSAGISGANVLTFGAGSRLTVL.

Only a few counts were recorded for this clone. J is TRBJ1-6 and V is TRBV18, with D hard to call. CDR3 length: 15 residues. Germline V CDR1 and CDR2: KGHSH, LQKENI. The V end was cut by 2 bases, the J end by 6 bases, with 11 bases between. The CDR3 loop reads CASSPKTQSNSPLHF. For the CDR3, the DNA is TGTGCCAGCTCACCAAAGACTCAAAGTAATTCACCCCTCCACTTT.

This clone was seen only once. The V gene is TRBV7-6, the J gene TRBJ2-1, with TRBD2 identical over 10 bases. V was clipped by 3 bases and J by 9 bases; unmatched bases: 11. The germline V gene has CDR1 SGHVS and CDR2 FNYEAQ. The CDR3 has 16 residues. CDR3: CASSFGLAGDGSEQFF. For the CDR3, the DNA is TGTGCCAGCAGCTTTGGGCTAGCGGGAGATGGGAGTGAGCAGTTCTTC.

The CDR3 is CASSPPGGIGYTF. CDR3 sequence (DNA): TGTGCCAGCAGTCCCCCAGGGGGAATCGGCTACACCTTC. This chain uses TRBV27 with TRBJ1-2, with 7 nucleotides matching TRBD1. This CDR3 is built from 13 residues. The V gene's germline CDR1 is MNHEY and CDR2 SMNVEV (reference sequence). Trimming cost V 5 bases and J 8 bases; bases outside gene matches: 8.

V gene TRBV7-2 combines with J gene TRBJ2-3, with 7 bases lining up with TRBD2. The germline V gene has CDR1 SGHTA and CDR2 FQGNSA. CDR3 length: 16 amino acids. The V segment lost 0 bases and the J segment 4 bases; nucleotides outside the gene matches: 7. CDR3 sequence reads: CASSLAGGSSADTQYF. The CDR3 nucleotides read TGTGCCAGCAGCTTAGCGGGAGGGTCTAGTGCAGATACGCAGTATTTT.

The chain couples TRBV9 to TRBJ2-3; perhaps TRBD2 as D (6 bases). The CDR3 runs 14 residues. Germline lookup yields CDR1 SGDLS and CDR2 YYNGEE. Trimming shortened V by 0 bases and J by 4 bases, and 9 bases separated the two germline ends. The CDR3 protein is CASSVEDYADTQYF. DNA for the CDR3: TGTGCCAGCAGCGTAGAGGACTACGCAGATACGCAGTATTTT.

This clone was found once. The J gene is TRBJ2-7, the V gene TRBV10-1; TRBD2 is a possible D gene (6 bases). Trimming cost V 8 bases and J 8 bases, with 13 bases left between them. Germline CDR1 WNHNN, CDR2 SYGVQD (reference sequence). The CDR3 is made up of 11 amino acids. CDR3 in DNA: TGCGCCAGCGGACGTGGGGGGAAGCAGTACTTC. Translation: CASGRGGKQYF.

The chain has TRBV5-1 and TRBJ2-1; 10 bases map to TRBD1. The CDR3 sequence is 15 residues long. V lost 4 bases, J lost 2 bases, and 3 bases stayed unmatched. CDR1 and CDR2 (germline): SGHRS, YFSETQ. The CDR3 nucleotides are TGCGCCAGCAGCCCCGGGACAGGGGCCTACAATGAGCAGTTCTTC. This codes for CASSPGTGAYNEQFF.

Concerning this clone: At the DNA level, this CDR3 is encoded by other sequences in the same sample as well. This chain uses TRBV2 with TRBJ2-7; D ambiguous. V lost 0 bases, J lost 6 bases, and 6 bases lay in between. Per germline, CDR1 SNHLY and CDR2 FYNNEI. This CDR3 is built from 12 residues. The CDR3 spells CASSEARLEQYF. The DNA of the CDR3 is TGTGCCAGCAGTGAAGCTCGTCTCGAGCAGTACTTC.

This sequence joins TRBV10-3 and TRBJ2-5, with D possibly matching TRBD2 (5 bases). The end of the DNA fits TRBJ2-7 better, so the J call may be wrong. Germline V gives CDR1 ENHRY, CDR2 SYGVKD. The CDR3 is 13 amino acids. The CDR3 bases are TGTGCCATCAGCGGGGATGTTTCCTACGAGCAGTACTTC. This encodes CAISGDVSYEQYF.

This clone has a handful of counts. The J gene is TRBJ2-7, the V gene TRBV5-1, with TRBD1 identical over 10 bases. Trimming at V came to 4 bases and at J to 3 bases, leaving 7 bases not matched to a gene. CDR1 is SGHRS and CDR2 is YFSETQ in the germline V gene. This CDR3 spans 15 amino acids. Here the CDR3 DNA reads TGCGCCAGCAGCCCCTTCGGGACAGGGGACTACGAGCAGTACTTC. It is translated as CASSPFGTGDYEQYF.

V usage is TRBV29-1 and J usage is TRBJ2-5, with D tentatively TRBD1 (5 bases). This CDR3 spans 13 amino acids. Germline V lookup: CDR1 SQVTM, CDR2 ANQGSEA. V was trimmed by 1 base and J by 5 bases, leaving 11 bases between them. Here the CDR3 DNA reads TGCAGCGTTGAAGGCAGGGTACAGGAGACCCAGTACTTC. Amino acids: CSVEGRVQETQYF.

CDR3 region: CAILDRGRANYGYTF. In DNA form, the CDR3 reads TGTGCCATCTTAGACAGGGGCAGAGCTAACTATGGCTACACCTTC. The chain recombines TRBV10-3 with TRBJ1-2, with 8 bases aligning to TRBD1. Germline V lookup: CDR1 ENHRY, CDR2 SYGVKD. The CDR3 has 15 residues. Trimming cost V 8 bases and J 0 bases; bases outside gene matches: 8.

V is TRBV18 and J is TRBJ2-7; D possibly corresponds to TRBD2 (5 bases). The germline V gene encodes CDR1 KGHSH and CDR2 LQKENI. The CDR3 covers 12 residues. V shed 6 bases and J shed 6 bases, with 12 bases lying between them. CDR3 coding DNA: TGTGCCAGCTCGGAGAGAGAGGGCGAGCAGTACTTC. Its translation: CASSEREGEQYF.